This TCR beta chain was sequenced in a study of OX40 agonist ivuxolimab in advanced cancers. Study-level information: With ivuxolimab, an agonistic anti-OX40 (CD134) antibody, patients were treated. Study results and caveats: On average, a greater number of expanded clones characterised CD8+ T cells relative to CD4+.

TCRdb's table, derived via immunoSEQ multiplex PCR, lists solely in-frame clones and lacks some. Here the sample spans around 50,000 clones, over 70% being singletons. The CDR3 spans 14 residues. V shed 2 bases, J shed 7 bases, and the junction held 6 bases outside the gene matches. The V gene's germline CDR1 is KGHSH and CDR2 LQKENI. This clone appeared once. Its specificity is unknown. No patient had autoimmune disease or received systemic immunosuppression. The sequence derives from an adult with an advanced solid tumor such as melanoma, head and neck, liver or kidney cancer. The chain recombines TRBV18 with TRBJ2-7, with 9 nucleotides matching TRBD1. Source: CD4+ or CD8+ T cells sorted from blood, taken in a trial of the OX40 agonist ivuxolimab. The CDR3 spells CASSPRTGAGEQYF. The CDR3 DNA follows: TGTGCCAGCTCACCAAGGACAGGGGCTGGAGAGCAGTACTTC. Full variable domain (missing parts from reference TRBV18 and TRBJ2-7): NAGVMQNPRHLVRRRGQEARLRCSPMKGHSHVYWYRQLPEEGLKFMVYLQKENIIDESGMPKERFSAEFPKEGPSILRIQQVVRGDSAAYFCASSPRTGAGEQYFGPGTRLTVT.